This TCR beta chain came from a study of tumor and adjacent non-tumor tissue in lung cancer. Study information: Patients comprised 12 adenocarcinoma, a couple of squamous cell carcinoma and 1 small cell lung cancer.

Per the germline V gene, CDR1 is DFQATT and CDR2 is SNEGSKA (reference sequence). CDR3 length equals 12 residues. This clonotype was counted once. The junction differs from germline at one of its ends, possibly a read error. A modified ARM-PCR protocol with three rounds of nested PCR amplified TCRbeta. TCRdb reprocessed the multiplex PCR reads via MiXCR and lists one record per CDR3 protein. Here the sample spans about 70,000 distinct CDR3 sequences, 73% being singletons. RNA was extracted from bulk tissue without any cell sorting. The rearrangement uses TRBV20-1 and TRBJ2-7; D perhaps matches TRBD1 (7 bases). Source material: lung tumor tissue. The source is a man in his sixties with non-small cell lung cancer. The CDR3: CSVRDRPDEHYF. The CDR3 DNA sequence: TGCAGTGTGCGGGACAGACCCGACGAGCACTACTTC.